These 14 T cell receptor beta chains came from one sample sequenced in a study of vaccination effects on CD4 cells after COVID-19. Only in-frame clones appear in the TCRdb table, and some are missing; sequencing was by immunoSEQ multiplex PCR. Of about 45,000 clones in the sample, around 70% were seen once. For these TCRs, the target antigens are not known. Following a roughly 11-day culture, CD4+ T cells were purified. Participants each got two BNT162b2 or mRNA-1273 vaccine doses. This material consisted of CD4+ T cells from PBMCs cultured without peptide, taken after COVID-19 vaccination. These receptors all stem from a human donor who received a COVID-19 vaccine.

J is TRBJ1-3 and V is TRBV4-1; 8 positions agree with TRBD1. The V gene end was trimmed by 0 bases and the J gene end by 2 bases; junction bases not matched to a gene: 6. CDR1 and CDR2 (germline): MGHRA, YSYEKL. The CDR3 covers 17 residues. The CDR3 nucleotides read TGCGCCAGCAGCCAAGATCGGAACAGGGGGACTGGAAACACCATATATTTT. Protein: CASSQDRNRGTGNTIYF.

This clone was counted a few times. In DNA form, the CDR3 reads TGCAGTGCTAGTGACAGGAGGGAGTTAGGGGCCCAGCATTTT. This codes for CSASDRRELGAQHF. The chain uses TRBV20-1 and TRBJ1-5, with a tentative D call TRBD1 (6 bases). The germline gives CDR1 DFQATT, CDR2 SNEGSKA (reference sequence). V lost 3 bases and J lost 11, with 20 bases in between. The CDR3 length is 14 residues.

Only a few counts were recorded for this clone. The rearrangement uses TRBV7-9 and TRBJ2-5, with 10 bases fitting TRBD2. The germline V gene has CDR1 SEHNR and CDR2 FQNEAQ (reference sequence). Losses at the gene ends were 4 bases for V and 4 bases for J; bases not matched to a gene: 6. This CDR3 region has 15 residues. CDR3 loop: CASSSWGTSAETQYF. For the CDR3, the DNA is TGTGCCAGCAGCTCCTGGGGGACTAGCGCAGAGACCCAGTACTTC.

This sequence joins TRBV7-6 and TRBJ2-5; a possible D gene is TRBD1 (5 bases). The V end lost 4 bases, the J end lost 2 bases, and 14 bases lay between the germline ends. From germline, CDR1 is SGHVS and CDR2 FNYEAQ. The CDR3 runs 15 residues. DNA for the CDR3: TGTGCCAGCAGCTCATTGGACGGACAACAAGAGACCCAGTACTTC. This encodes CASSSLDGQQETQYF.

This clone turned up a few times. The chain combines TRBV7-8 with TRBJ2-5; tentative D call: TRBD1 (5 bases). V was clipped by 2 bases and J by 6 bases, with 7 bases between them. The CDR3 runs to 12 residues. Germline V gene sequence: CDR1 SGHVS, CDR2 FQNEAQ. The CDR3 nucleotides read TGTGCCAGCAGCTTAAACAGGCAGACCCAGTACTTC. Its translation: CASSLNRQTQYF.

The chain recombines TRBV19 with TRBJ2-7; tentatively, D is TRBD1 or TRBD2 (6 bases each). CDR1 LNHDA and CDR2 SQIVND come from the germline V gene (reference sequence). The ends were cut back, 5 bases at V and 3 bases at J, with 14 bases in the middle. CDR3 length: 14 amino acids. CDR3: CASSRETGLYEQYF. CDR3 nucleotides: TGTGCCAGTAGTCGGGAGACAGGCCTCTACGAGCAGTACTTC.

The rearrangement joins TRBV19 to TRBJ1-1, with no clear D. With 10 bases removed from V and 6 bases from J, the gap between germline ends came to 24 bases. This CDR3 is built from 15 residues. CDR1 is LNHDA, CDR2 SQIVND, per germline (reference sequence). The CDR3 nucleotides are TGTGCCAATACGGCGAGAGGCCCCGGGCAGCCTGAAGCTTTCTTT. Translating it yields CANTARGPGQPEAFF.

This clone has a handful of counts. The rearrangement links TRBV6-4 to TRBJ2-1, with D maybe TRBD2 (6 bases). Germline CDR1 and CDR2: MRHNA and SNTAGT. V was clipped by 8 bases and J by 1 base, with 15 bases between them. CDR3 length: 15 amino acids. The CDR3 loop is CASRDSYLSYNEQFF. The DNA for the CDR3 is TGTGCCAGCCGGGACTCTTACTTATCCTACAATGAGCAGTTCTTC.

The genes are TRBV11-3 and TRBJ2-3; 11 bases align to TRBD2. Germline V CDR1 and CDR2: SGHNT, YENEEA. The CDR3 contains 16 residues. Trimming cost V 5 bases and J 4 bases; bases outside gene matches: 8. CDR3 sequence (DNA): TGTGCCAGCAGCCTGATTAGCGGGGGGGTAGCAGATACGCAGTATTTT. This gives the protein CASSLISGGVADTQYF.

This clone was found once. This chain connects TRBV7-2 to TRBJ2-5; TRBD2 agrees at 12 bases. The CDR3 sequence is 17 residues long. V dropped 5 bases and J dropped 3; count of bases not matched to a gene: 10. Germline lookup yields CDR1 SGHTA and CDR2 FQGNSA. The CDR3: CASSTSRTSGVKETQYF. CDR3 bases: TGTGCCAGCAGCACATCCCGGACTAGCGGGGTAAAAGAGACCCAGTACTTC.

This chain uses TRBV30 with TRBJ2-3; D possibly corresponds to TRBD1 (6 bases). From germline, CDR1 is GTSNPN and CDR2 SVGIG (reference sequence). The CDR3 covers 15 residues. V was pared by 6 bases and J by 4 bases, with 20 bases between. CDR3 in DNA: TGTGCCTGCCAAAAGGGGGTGGGGATCCCAGATACGCAGTATTTT. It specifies CACQKGVGIPDTQYF.

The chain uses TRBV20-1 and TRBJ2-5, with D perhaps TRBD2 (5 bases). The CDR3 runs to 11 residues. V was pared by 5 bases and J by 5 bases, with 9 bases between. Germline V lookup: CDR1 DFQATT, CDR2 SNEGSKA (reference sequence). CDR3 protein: CSAEGMETQYF. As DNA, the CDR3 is TGCAGTGCTGAGGGTATGGAGACCCAGTACTTC.

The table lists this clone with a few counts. CDR3 bases: TGTGCTAGTGGTGTTATAGGGGGACTAGCGGGATACAATGAGCAGTTCTTC. Its translation is CASGVIGGLAGYNEQFF. V usage is TRBV12-5 and J usage is TRBJ2-1; 13 bases fit TRBD2. Trimming cost V 5 bases and J 4 bases; bases outside gene matches: 8. Germline assignment: CDR1 LGHNT and CDR2 FRNRAP. The CDR3 loop spans 17 amino acids.

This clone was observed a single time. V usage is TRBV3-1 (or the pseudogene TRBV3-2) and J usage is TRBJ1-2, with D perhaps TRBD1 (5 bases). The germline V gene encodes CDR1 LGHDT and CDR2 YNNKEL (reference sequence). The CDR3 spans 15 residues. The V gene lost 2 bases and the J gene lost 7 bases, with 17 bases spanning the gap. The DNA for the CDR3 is TGTGCCAGCAGCCAACAGGGTCGAGTGGAGAGTGGCTACACCTTC. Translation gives CASSQQGRVESGYTF.